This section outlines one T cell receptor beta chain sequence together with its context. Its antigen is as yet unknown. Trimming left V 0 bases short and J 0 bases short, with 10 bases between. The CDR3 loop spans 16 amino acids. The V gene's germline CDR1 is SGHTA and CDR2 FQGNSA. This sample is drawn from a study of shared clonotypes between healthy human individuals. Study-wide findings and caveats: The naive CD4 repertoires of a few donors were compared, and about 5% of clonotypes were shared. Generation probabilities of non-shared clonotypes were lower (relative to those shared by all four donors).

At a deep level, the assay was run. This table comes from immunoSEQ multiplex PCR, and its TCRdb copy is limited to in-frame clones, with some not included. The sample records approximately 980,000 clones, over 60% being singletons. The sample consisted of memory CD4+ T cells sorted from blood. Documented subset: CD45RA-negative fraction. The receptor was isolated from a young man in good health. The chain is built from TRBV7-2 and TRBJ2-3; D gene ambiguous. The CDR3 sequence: CASSLAQSPSTDTQYF. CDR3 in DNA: TGTGCCAGCAGCTTAGCCCAATCCCCTAGCACAGATACGCAGTATTTT.